This T cell receptor (beta chain) was profiled in a study of T cell changes during pregnancy in multiple sclerosis. Some clones are missing from TCRdb's copy, which holds only in-frame ones; the method was immunoSEQ multiplex PCR. The sample records 60,000 to 90,000 clones, 90% to 95% being singletons. This CDR3 spans 15 amino acids. The chain is built from TRBV21-1 and TRBJ2-7; the DNA was not used to check the table's D call, TRBD2. TRBV21-1 is a pseudogene. Sequences were derived from peripheral blood, sampled in the first trimester of pregnancy. The receptor comes from a female donor in good health, enrolled as a control in a pregnancy study. The CDR3 DNA reads TGTGCCAGCAGCAGCTCACTAGCGGGAGTCTACGAGCAGTACTTC. Its protein product is CASSSSLAGVYEQYF.